A single sample is the source of the 21 T cell receptor beta chains below, sequenced in a study of blood T cell repertoires in COVID-19. Only in-frame clones appear in the TCRdb table, and some are missing; sequencing was by immunoSEQ multiplex PCR. The data show 130,000 or so clones, about nine tenths seen once. Input material: peripheral blood. The source is a human donor with COVID-19, enrolled during active disease. The donor label of this sample is uncertain.

V usage is TRBV27 and J usage is TRBJ2-7; TRBD2 agrees at 9 bases. Germline loops: CDR1 MNHEY, CDR2 SMNVEV (reference sequence). The CDR3 is made up of 13 amino acids. The CDR3 protein is CVSRGGGAYEQYF. CDR3 DNA: TGTGTCTCACGGGGCGGGGGGGCCTACGAGCAGTACTTC.

The chain is built from TRBV29-1 and TRBJ2-3, with D possibly TRBD1 on 5 matching bases. The CDR3 has 12 amino acids. Looked up from germline, CDR1 is SQVTM and CDR2 is ANQGSEA. The ends were cut back, 5 bases at V and 8 bases at J, with 14 bases in the middle. CDR3 loop: CSVSRQLGTQYF. The DNA for the CDR3 is TGCAGCGTTTCCAGACAGCTGGGTACGCAGTATTTT.

This sequence joins TRBV7-3 and TRBJ1-1; the D gene is possibly TRBD1 (5 bases). The CDR3 is 13 residues long. Germline loops: CDR1 SGHTA, CDR2 FQGTGA. V gave up 5 bases and J gave up 2 bases, with 9 bases separating them. CDR3: CASSHDRNTEAFF. In DNA, the CDR3 is TGTGCCAGCAGCCACGACAGAAACACTGAAGCTTTCTTT. The whole variable domain, filled in from reference TRBV7-3 and TRBJ1-1, reads GAGVSQTPSNKVTEKGKYVELRCDPISGHTALYWYRQSLGQGPEFLIYFQGTGAADDSGLPNDRFFAVRPEGSVSTLKIQRTERGDSAVYLCASSHDRNTEAFFGQGTRLTVV.

The chain carries TRBV6-4 and TRBJ2-5, with D unclear. Germline CDR1 is MRHNA and CDR2 is SNTAGT. The CDR3 covers 17 residues. With 0 bases removed from V and 2 bases from J, the gap between germline ends came to 16 bases. CDR3 DNA sequence: TGTGCCAGCAGTGACTCGAAGTACGTGTACAGACAAGAGACCCAGTACTTC. Translated, it gives CASSDSKYVYRQETQYF.

This rearrangement joins TRBV30 to TRBJ1-2, with a weak D call TRBD1 (6 bases). Germline loops: CDR1 GTSNPN, CDR2 SVGIG (reference sequence). The germline V and J ends were trimmed by 4 bases and 7 bases, with 16 bases remaining between them. This CDR3 contains 13 residues. The CDR3 is CAWTPGHQRGYTF. In DNA form, the CDR3 reads TGTGCCTGGACCCCGGGACACCAGCGTGGCTACACCTTC. Full variable domain (rest looked up from reference TRBV30 and TRBJ1-2): SQTIHQWPATLVQPVGSPLSLECTVEGTSNPNLYWYRQAAGRGLQLLFYSVGIGQISSEVPQNLSASRPQDRQFILSSKKLLLSDSGFYLCAWTPGHQRGYTFGSGTRLTVV.

This chain joins TRBV6-5 and TRBJ1-4; TRBD1 matches 8 bases. The V gene's germline CDR1 is MNHEY and CDR2 SVGAGI. V lost 2 bases, J lost 7 bases, and 9 bases stayed unmatched. The CDR3 runs 16 residues. In DNA, the CDR3 is TGTGCCAGCAGTTACGGTCAGGGGGCGGGAAGTGAAAAACTGTTTTTT. It encodes CASSYGQGAGSEKLFF.

This rearrangement joins TRBV27 to TRBJ1-1, with D perhaps TRBD1 (6 bases). The CDR3 covers 14 residues. Trimming cost V 6 bases and J 4 bases, with 15 bases left between them. Germline V gene sequence: CDR1 MNHEY, CDR2 SMNVEV (reference sequence). The CDR3 DNA reads TGTGCCAGCAGCGGGGACATTCGCGGCACTGAAGCTTTCTTT. Translation: CASSGDIRGTEAFF.

The V call is TRBV10-2, the J call TRBJ2-5; 9 bases are shared with TRBD1. CDR3 length equals 14 residues. With V trimmed by 6 bases and J by 5 bases, 7 bases remained unmatched. Per the germline V gene, CDR1 is WSHSY and CDR2 is SAAADI. The CDR3 loop reads CASRHRQGGETQYF. CDR3 nucleotide sequence: TGCGCCAGCAGACACAGACAGGGGGGGGAGACCCAGTACTTC.

The CDR3 coding sequence is TGTGCCAGCAGATCGAACAGGGAAGAGACCCAGTACTTC. Amino acid sequence: CASRSNREETQYF. The rearrangement joins TRBV2 to TRBJ2-5; tentative D call: TRBD1 (6 bases). Germline CDR1 reads SNHLY; CDR2 reads FYNNEI. The CDR3 runs 13 residues. V lost 6 bases to trimming and J lost 3 bases, with 11 bases between them.

The V call is TRBV3-1 (or the pseudogene TRBV3-2), the J call TRBJ2-1; 9 nucleotides align to TRBD2. CDR1 and CDR2 (germline): LGHDT, YNNKEL (reference sequence). V lost 4 bases to trimming and J lost 6 bases; unmatched junction nucleotides: 7. The CDR3 contains 15 residues. The CDR3 region has the DNA TGTGCCAGCAGCCGGGCTAGCGGGAAGAGCAATGAGCAGTTCTTC. Amino acids: CASSRASGKSNEQFF.

The chain is built from TRBV2 and TRBJ2-7; a possible D gene is TRBD2 (5 bases). This CDR3 comprises 12 residues. Germline V gives CDR1 SNHLY, CDR2 FYNNEI. Trimming cost V 7 bases and J 3 bases, with 10 bases left between them. DNA of the CDR3: TGTGCCAGCACCTCCCGGGACTACGAGCAGTACTTC. Its translation: CASTSRDYEQYF.

The rearrangement uses TRBV20-1 and TRBJ2-7, with D possibly TRBD1 on 6 matching bases. V dropped 3 bases and J dropped 7 bases, with 16 bases sitting between them. This CDR3 has 13 amino acids. Looked up from germline, CDR1 is DFQATT and CDR2 is SNEGSKA (reference sequence). CDR3 DNA: TGCAGTGCTAGTCCACAGGGAGTAGGGGAGCAGTACTTC. It codes for CSASPQGVGEQYF.

This chain links TRBV11-2 with TRBJ2-7; 9 nucleotides match TRBD1. Germline V gene data show CDR1 as SGHAT and CDR2 as FQNNGV. The CDR3 consists of 16 residues. V shed 4 bases, J shed 6 bases, and the junction held 13 bases outside the gene matches. The CDR3 here is CASSWGQGNGVVEQYF. CDR3 DNA sequence: TGTGCCAGCAGCTGGGGACAGGGCAACGGAGTGGTCGAGCAGTACTTC.

The rearrangement uses TRBV5-1 and TRBJ1-6, with no clear D. CDR3 length: 15 residues. Germline values: CDR1 SGHRS, CDR2 YFSETQ. Between the trimmed V and J ends, which lost 0 bases and 5 bases, there was a span of 9 bases. CDR3 DNA sequence: TGCGCCAGCAGCTTGGATTCATCGGATAATTCACCCCTCCACTTT. This translates into CASSLDSSDNSPLHF.

The chain couples TRBV11-1 to TRBJ2-7, with 10 nucleotides matching TRBD2. Germline CDR1 is SGHAT and CDR2 is FQDESV (reference sequence). This CDR3 contains 16 residues. V lost 5 bases to trimming and J lost 3 bases; unmatched junction nucleotides: 10. CDR3 coding DNA: TGTGCCAGCAGCCAACAAGGCGGGACTAGCGTCTACGAGCAGTACTTC. This sequence encodes CASSQQGGTSVYEQYF.

V is TRBV18 and J is TRBJ2-7, with D unclear. V gave up 0 bases and J gave up 6 bases, with 18 bases separating them. CDR3 length: 16 residues. The germline V gene has CDR1 KGHSH and CDR2 LQKENI. The DNA of the CDR3 is TGTGCCAGCTCACCACCGATGGCAGCCTCCTCGGGCGAGCAGTACTTC. Amino acids: CASSPPMAASSGEQYF.

The chain carries TRBV12-3 or TRBV12-4 and TRBJ1-2; D is uncertain. This CDR3 has 13 residues. The germline V and J ends were trimmed by 7 bases and 4 bases, with 13 bases remaining between them. The CDR3 region is CASTIEFFYGYTF. The CDR3 DNA reads as TGTGCCAGCACCATAGAGTTCTTCTATGGCTACACCTTC.

In nucleotides, the CDR3 is TGTGCCAGCAGTCCGCAGGGGGGAAGCTACGAGCAGTACTTC. It encodes CASSPQGGSYEQYF. This rearrangement joins TRBV6-5 to TRBJ2-7; D perhaps matches TRBD1 (7 bases). The CDR3 is 14 residues long. CDR1 is MNHEY and CDR2 is SVGAGI in the germline V gene. V shed 5 bases and J shed 3 bases, with 14 bases lying between them.

The chain links TRBV18 to TRBJ1-4; D gene ambiguous. This CDR3 region has 14 residues. Looked up from germline, CDR1 is KGHSH and CDR2 is LQKENI. Trimming pared 2 bases from V and 5 bases from J, leaving 9 bases between. Written as DNA, the CDR3 is TGTGCCAGCTCACCAGGTACAGAGAATGAAAAACTGTTTTTT. Its translation: CASSPGTENEKLFF.

The rearrangement uses TRBV9 and TRBJ2-2, with a possible D match to TRBD2 (6 bases). Germline-derived CDR1 and CDR2 are SGDLS and YYNGEE. The CDR3 is made up of 14 amino acids. V lost 3 bases, J lost 1 base, and 7 bases lay in between. CDR3 in amino acids: CASSGGVNTGELFF. The CDR3 DNA is TGTGCCAGCAGCGGGGGGGTGAACACCGGGGAGCTGTTTTTT.

This clone was recorded once. The chain employs TRBV12-3 or TRBV12-4 and TRBJ1-1, with TRBD1 identical over 10 bases. The junction had 5 bases not matched to a gene; V was cut back by 5 bases and J by 8 bases. The CDR3 runs 13 residues. CDR3 amino acids: CASSGTGVGEAFF. The CDR3 nucleotides are TGTGCCAGCAGTGGGACAGGGGTGGGGGAAGCTTTCTTT.